Listed here are 27 T cell receptor beta chains from one sample, sequenced in a study of cytomegalovirus exposure and HLA in healthy donors. A multiplex PCR was run with 60 Vbeta primers and 13 Jbeta primers. TCRdb keeps only in-frame clones here, not all; method: immunoSEQ multiplex PCR. Counted here are roughly 110,000 clones, roughly 80% occurring once; the ten biggest clones make up about 3.6%. Sequenced input: PBMCs. All receptors derive from a man in his 60s in good health and CMV-seronegative.

The chain is built from TRBV19 and TRBJ1-4, with D possibly being TRBD1 (6 bases). The CDR3 totals 17 residues. CDR1 and CDR2 from the germline V gene are LNHDA and SQIVND (reference sequence). The germline V and J ends were trimmed by 6 bases and 1 base, with 18 bases remaining between them. DNA for the CDR3: TGTGCCAGTAGGAAAACATCCAGGGGACAAACTAATGAAAAACTGTTTTTT. Translation: CASRKTSRGQTNEKLFF. The full variable domain, completed using reference TRBV19 and TRBJ1-4, is DGGITQSPKYLFRKEGQNVTLSCEQNLNHDAMYWYRQDPGQGLRLIYYSQIVNDFQKGDIAEGYSVSREKKESFPLTVTSAQKNPTAFYLCASRKTSRGQTNEKLFFGSGTQLSVL.

The chain couples TRBV6-1 to TRBJ2-1, with TRBD1 matching 9 bases. V trimming: 2 bases; J trimming: 2 bases; junction bases outside the gene matches: 16. CDR1 is MNHNS, CDR2 SASEGT, per germline. This CDR3 contains 20 residues. CDR3 sequence: CASSERDRDFDYQAYNEQFF. The CDR3 coding sequence is TGTGCCAGCAGTGAAAGGGACAGGGATTTCGACTACCAGGCCTACAATGAGCAGTTCTTC.

This sequence joins TRBV5-6 and TRBJ2-1; 10 bases agree with TRBD2. Trimming took 5 bases from V and 9 from J; bases not matched to a gene: 8. This CDR3 spans 14 amino acids. Germline CDR1 and CDR2: SGHDT and YYEEEE. Here the CDR3 DNA reads TGTGCCAGCAGACGTACTAGCGGGGTTGCTGAGCAGTTCTTC. Protein: CASRRTSGVAEQFF. The entire variable domain, with the rest obtained from reference TRBV5-6 and TRBJ2-1, is as follows: DAGVTQSPTHLIKTRGQQVTLRCSPKSGHDTVSWYQQALGQGPQFIFQYYEEEERQRGNFPDRFSGHQFPNYSSELNVNALLLGDSALYLCASRRTSGVAEQFFGPGTRLTVL.

The chain has TRBV5-1 and TRBJ2-7; D perhaps matches TRBD1 (7 bases). The CDR3 has 15 residues. The germline gives CDR1 SGHRS, CDR2 YFSETQ. Trimming took 1 base from V and 3 from J, leaving 14 bases between them. The CDR3 here is CASSLTGEVYYEQYF. The CDR3 region has the DNA TGCGCCAGCAGCTTGACAGGGGAGGTCTACTACGAGCAGTACTTC.

This sequence joins TRBV2 and TRBJ2-5, with a weak D call TRBD1 (5 bases). Germline V gene sequence: CDR1 SNHLY, CDR2 FYNNEI. The CDR3 consists of 13 residues. The V end lost 6 bases, the J end lost 2 bases, and 10 bases lay between the germline ends. CDR3 DNA: TGTGCCAGCAGCCCTGACAGACAAGAGACCCAGTACTTC. It translates to CASSPDRQETQYF.

Remarks on this clone: The DNA is omitted, as the CDR3 cannot be located on it reliably, and the CDR3 follows TCRdb's listing. This chain links TRBV5-1 with TRBJ2-7; the table's D call of TRBD1 was not tested on the DNA. In germline, CDR1 is SGHRS, CDR2 YFSETQ. The CDR3 is 17 residues long, ends included. CDR3 sequence reads: CASSFLWAGAERDEQYF.

This clone was seen a few times. The chain couples TRBV2 to TRBJ2-7, with a weak D call TRBD2 (7 bases). The CDR3 spans 15 residues. Germline values: CDR1 SNHLY, CDR2 FYNNEI. Trimming took 7 bases from V and 0 from J, leaving 16 bases between them. The CDR3 DNA reads as TGTGCCAGCACCGCAGCGGGGACAAACTCCTACGAGCAGTACGTC. Translating it yields CASTAAGTNSYEQYV.

The rearrangement uses TRBV4-3 and TRBJ1-3; D is undetermined. Trimming shortened V by 0 bases and J by 4 bases, and 7 bases separated the two germline ends. Germline CDR1 is LGHNA and CDR2 is YSLEER. The CDR3 spans 14 residues. The CDR3 loop reads CASSQEVRGNTIYF. The CDR3 bases are TGCGCCAGCAGCCAAGAAGTGCGGGGAAACACCATATATTTT.

This clone was found once. The chain has TRBV6-1 and TRBJ2-3; unclear D gene. The ends were cut back, 6 bases at V and 4 bases at J, with 14 bases in the middle. The CDR3 is 14 residues long. CDR1 and CDR2 (germline): MNHNS, SASEGT. The CDR3 loop is CASRISPTSDTQYF. In DNA form, the CDR3 reads TGTGCCAGCAGGATCTCCCCTACCTCAGATACGCAGTATTTT.

This chain joins TRBV18 and TRBJ2-1; a weak D match, TRBD1 (5 bases). This CDR3 contains 15 residues. Trimming cost V 0 bases and J 4 bases, with 10 bases left between them. The germline V gene encodes CDR1 KGHSH and CDR2 LQKENI. CDR3 loop: CASSPPVTVYNEQFF. The CDR3 region has the DNA TGTGCCAGCTCACCACCCGTGACAGTATACAATGAGCAGTTCTTC.

The chain couples TRBV5-1 to TRBJ1-2; TRBD1 agrees at 8 bases. With 0 bases clipped from V and 7 bases from J, the junction kept 2 bases outside the gene matches. This CDR3 has 13 amino acids. Germline V gene data show CDR1 as SGHRS and CDR2 as YFSETQ. The CDR3 here is CASSLVGQGGYTF. The CDR3 nucleotides are TGCGCCAGCAGCTTGGTAGGACAGGGTGGCTACACCTTC. The entire variable domain, with the rest obtained from reference TRBV5-1 and TRBJ1-2, is as follows: KAGVTQTPRYLIKTRGQQVTLSCSPISGHRSVSWYQQTPGQGLQFLFEYFSETQRNKGNFPGRFSGRQFSNSRSEMNVSTLELGDSALYLCASSLVGQGGYTFGSGTRLTVV.

The CDR3 loop is CASSLNPRNTIYF. The CDR3 DNA sequence: TGTGCCAGCAGTTTAAACCCCCGGAACACCATATATTTT. The gene calls are TRBV28 and TRBJ1-3; D not certain. Germline loops: CDR1 MDHEN, CDR2 SYDVKM. Trimming left V 2 bases short and J 7 bases short, with 9 bases between. This CDR3 is 13 amino acids long. The full variable domain, with the rest looked up from reference TRBV28 and TRBJ1-3, is DVKVTQSSRYLVKRTGEKVFLECVQDMDHENMFWYRQDPGLGLRLIYFSYDVKMKEKGDIPEGYSVSREKKERFSLILESASTNQTSMYLCASSLNPRNTIYFGEGSWLTVV.

The V call is TRBV6-1, the J call TRBJ1-4, with D possibly TRBD1 on 5 matching bases. The germline gives CDR1 MNHNS, CDR2 SASEGT. There are 16 residues in the CDR3. V was trimmed by 3 bases and J by 8 bases, leaving 19 bases between them. The CDR3 region has the DNA TGTGCCAGCAGTGACAGCGTGGGCTGGGGGGGGGAAAAACTGTTTTTT. Encoded protein: CASSDSVGWGGEKLFF.

V and J are TRBV2 and TRBJ1-3; D is undetermined. Germline V gives CDR1 SNHLY, CDR2 FYNNEI. CDR3 length: 15 residues. V was clipped by 6 bases and J by 0 bases, with 12 bases between them. In DNA form, the CDR3 reads TGTGCCAGCAGGAAGGAGGGAGCCTCTGGAAACACCATATATTTT. Translation gives CASRKEGASGNTIYF.

The chain recombines TRBV6-1 with TRBJ1-6, with D unclear. Deletions cut 2 bases from V and 4 bases from J, with 6 bases between. Germline V CDR1 and CDR2: MNHNS, SASEGT. CDR3 length: 14 amino acids. The CDR3 nucleotides read TGTGCCAGCAGTGAACTGGCTTATAATTCACCCCTCCACTTT. Encoded protein: CASSELAYNSPLHF.

This clone was observed a handful of times. The J gene is TRBJ1-4, the V gene TRBV4-1, with 10 bases that match TRBD1. Germline CDR1 and CDR2: MGHRA and YSYEKL. Trimming removed 1 base from V and 4 bases from J; junction bases left unmatched: 9. The CDR3 extends over 18 amino acids. CDR3 DNA sequence: TGCGCCAGCAGCCAAGGGACAGGGGGTAATCTCGTTAATGAAAAACTGTTTTTT. It codes for CASSQGTGGNLVNEKLFF.

This clone was seen just once. In nucleotides, the CDR3 is TGTGCCAGCAGCTTGGGACAGGGAGGCAATCAGCCCCAGCATTTT. Translated, it gives CASSLGQGGNQPQHF. The chain is built from TRBV5-6 and TRBJ1-5; 7 bases are a match to TRBD1. Germline CDR1 SGHDT, CDR2 YYEEEE. The V and J ends lost 0 bases and 2 bases, in that order; junction bases with no gene match: 2. The CDR3 runs 15 residues.

This chain joins TRBV19 and TRBJ1-5; D is uncertain. CDR1 and CDR2 (germline): LNHDA, SQIVND (reference sequence). This CDR3 contains 14 residues. V was clipped by 3 bases and J by 4 bases, with 10 bases between them. The CDR3 protein is CASSIGDANQPQHF. The DNA of the CDR3 is TGTGCCAGTAGTATTGGAGACGCAAATCAGCCCCAGCATTTT.

The chain links TRBV6-1 to TRBJ1-2, with 7 bases fitting TRBD1. J gave up 8 bases and V 6 bases, and 6 bases lay outside the gene matches. Germline CDR1 and CDR2: MNHNS and SASEGT. The CDR3 is 12 amino acids. The CDR3 spells CASRPGGRGYTF. In nucleotides, the CDR3 is TGTGCCAGCAGACCAGGGGGTAGAGGCTACACCTTC.

V is TRBV10-3 and J is TRBJ1-2; 9 positions agree with TRBD1. There are 15 residues in the CDR3. The J segment lost 1 base and the V segment lost 9 bases, leaving 9 bases of the junction unmatched. Germline CDR1 and CDR2: ENHRY and SYGVKD. The CDR3 reads CAILGRDRDNYGYTF. DNA of the CDR3: TGTGCCATTCTAGGCCGGGACAGGGATAACTATGGCTACACCTTC.

The chain recombines TRBV7-8 with TRBJ1-1, with 7 bases lining up with TRBD1. Germline values: CDR1 SGHVS, CDR2 FQNEAQ. The CDR3 loop spans 15 amino acids. The V segment lost 3 bases and the J segment 6 bases; nucleotides outside the gene matches: 10. In nucleotides, the CDR3 is TGTGCCAGCAGCTTGTCAGGGGGTTCTGTCTCTGAAGCTTTCTTT. It translates to CASSLSGGSVSEAFF.

The rearrangement joins TRBV15 to TRBJ2-7, with no clear D. Trimming shortened V by 3 bases and J by 3 bases, and 12 bases separated the two germline ends. The CDR3 runs 14 residues. Germline values: CDR1 LNHNV, CDR2 YYDKDF (reference sequence). This CDR3 is CATSRAVADYEQYF. CDR3 DNA: TGTGCCACCAGCAGGGCGGTGGCTGACTACGAGCAGTACTTC.

This clone came up a few times. V and J are TRBV7-7 and TRBJ2-5; 7 bases fit TRBD1. This CDR3 is built from 14 residues. Germline values: CDR1 SSHAT, CDR2 FNYEAQ (reference sequence). J lost 2 bases, V lost 5 bases, and 5 bases had no gene match. The CDR3 bases are TGTGCCAGCAGCCTAGACAGGGCGCAAGAGACCCAGTACTTC. Its protein product is CASSLDRAQETQYF. Combining the CDR3 with reference TRBV7-7 and TRBJ2-5 gives the whole variable domain GAGVSQSPRYKVTKRGQDVTLRCDPISSHATLYWYQQALGQGPEFLTYFNYEAQPDKSGLPSDRFSAERPEGSISTLTIQRTEQRDSAMYRCASSLDRAQETQYFGPGTRLLVL.

The chain is built from TRBV6-6 and TRBJ1-1; possible D gene TRBD1, 6 bases. Germline V gene lookup returns CDR1 MNHNY and CDR2 SVGAGI (reference sequence). V was cut by 5 bases and J by 9 bases, with 25 bases left in between. The CDR3 extends over 16 amino acids. The CDR3, as DNA: TGTGCCAGCAGTAGTTCCCCAGTCGGCAGGGACAAGAAAGCTTTCTTT. Translation gives CASSSSPVGRDKKAFF.

The chain uses TRBV14 and TRBJ2-1; maybe TRBD2 (6 bases). Germline V gene sequence: CDR1 SGHDN, CDR2 FVKESK. Trimming left V 5 bases short and J 0 bases short, with 20 bases between. CDR3 length: 18 amino acids. CDR3 residues: CASSDSSRGISSYNEQFF. CDR3 nucleotide sequence: TGTGCCAGCAGCGACTCTAGTCGCGGGATCAGCTCCTACAATGAGCAGTTCTTC.

Only a few counts were recorded for this clone. CDR3 nucleotides: TGTGCCAGCAGCTCACAGCCTGAAACTGAAGCTTTCTTT. This gives the protein CASSSQPETEAFF. J is TRBJ1-1 and V is TRBV7-3, with D unclear. The CDR3 runs 13 residues. V lost 4 bases and J lost 5, with 11 bases in between. CDR1 is SGHTA and CDR2 is FQGTGA in the germline V gene.

For this clone: The junction differs from germline at one of its ends, possibly a read error. The chain joins TRBV5-1 to TRBJ2-5; D may be TRBD1 (8 bases). This CDR3 spans 14 amino acids. Germline V gives CDR1 SGHRS, CDR2 YFSETQ. The CDR3 DNA reads as TGCGCCAGCAGCCCGGACAGGGAGGGAGAGGCCCAGTACTTC. It yields the protein CASSPDREGEAQYF.